This paragraph covers one TCR beta chain sequence. Its antigen is undetermined. Trimming removed 8 bases at V and 1 base at J, with 14 bases between. Germline assignment: CDR1 SNHLY and CDR2 FYNNEI. The CDR3 has 15 residues. This specimen comes from a study of T cell repertoires in ileal Crohn's disease. The wider study: Approximately 35% were active smokers at surgery; median disease duration was around 7.9 years. About half of patients got postoperative therapy: roughly 12 thiopurines, some 19 anti-TNF. General study findings and limits: Sorted CD8 T cells held more high-frequency clones than CD4. Compared with non-smokers, active smokers at surgery showed more clonal expansions.

Assay used: immunoSEQ multiplex PCR; TCRdb lists only in-frame clones, some missing. In the table there are fewer than 20,000 clones, roughly 70% of which are singletons. V and J are TRBV2 and TRBJ2-2; maybe TRBD2 (7 bases). The source of this sequence is an adult with Crohn's disease. The specimen was ileal tissue. The CDR3 loop is CASGGASWNTGELFF. CDR3 in DNA: TGTGCCAGCGGGGGGGCTAGCTGGAACACCGGGGAGCTGTTTTTT.